This T cell receptor (beta chain) was found in a study of STAT5B mutations in CD4+ large granular lymphocyte leukemia. This clone was seen a handful of times. V was trimmed by 3 bases and J by 1 base, leaving 9 bases between them. The CDR3 length is 13 residues. Looked up from germline, CDR1 is GTSNPN and CDR2 is SVGIG (reference sequence). Measured with immunoSEQ multiplex PCR; TCRdb has only the in-frame clones, and not every one. The sample yields approximately 19,000 clones, 70% seen once. Buffy coats from healthy blood donors served as controls. This chain links TRBV30 with TRBJ1-1; D is unclear. Source material: CD4+ T cells from blood buffy coats. The clonotype originates from a human donor in good health. The CDR3: CAWSEQPNTEAFF. The CDR3 DNA follows: TGTGCCTGGAGCGAACAACCGAACACTGAAGCTTTCTTT.